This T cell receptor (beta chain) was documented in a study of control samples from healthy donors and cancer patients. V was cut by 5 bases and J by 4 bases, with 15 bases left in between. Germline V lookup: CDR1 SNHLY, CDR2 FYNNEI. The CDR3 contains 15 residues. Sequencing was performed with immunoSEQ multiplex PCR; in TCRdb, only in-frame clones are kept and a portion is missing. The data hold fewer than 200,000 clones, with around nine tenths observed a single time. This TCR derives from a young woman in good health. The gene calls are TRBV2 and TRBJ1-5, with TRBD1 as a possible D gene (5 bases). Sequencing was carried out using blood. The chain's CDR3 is CASSPGAYGNQPQHF. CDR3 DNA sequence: TGTGCCAGCAGTCCCGGGGCCTACGGGAATCAGCCCCAGCATTTT.